This T cell receptor beta chain was obtained from a study of T cells in Graves' hyperthyroidism and ophthalmopathy. Study-wide context: Blood was drawn when the patient was first diagnosed and still untreated.

Findings of the study overall: Most thyroid clonotypes expanded above 0.001 appeared in blood too.

RNA transcripts gave rise to amplified TCR beta CDR3 regions. The HTBI primer set served for first-round RT-PCR of the TCR CDR3. TCRdb fed the multiplex PCR reads into MiXCR, producing one record per CDR3 protein. This table has about 520,000 distinct CDR3 sequences, around a quarter appearing once. For this clonotype: Its antigen is undetermined.

The source of this sequence is a woman aged 25 to 39 with Graves' ophthalmopathy. Sequenced: blood.

The CDR3 loop reads CASSLQIAHRSYEQYF. The CDR3 DNA reads TGTGCCAGCTCACTGCAAATAGCACATCGCTCCTACGAGCAGTACTTC. J is TRBJ2-7 and V is TRBV18; D gene unclear. The V gene's germline CDR1 is KGHSH and CDR2 LQKENI. Deletions cut 4 bases from V and 0 bases from J, with 16 bases between. The CDR3 loop spans 16 amino acids.